Listed below are T cell receptor beta chains from one sample, sequenced in a study of CD8+CD57+ T cells in acquired aplastic anemia. From the reads, TCRdb called clonotypes with MiXCR, one entry per CDR3 protein. The repertoire holds about 160,000 distinct CDR3 sequences, with around half as singletons. Specimen: sorted CD4+, CD8+, or CD8+CD57+ T cells (not recorded which) from PBMCs. Receptor source: a human donor with aplastic anemia. Both conserved end residues are part of each CDR3. The order of the fields is CDR3 protein, CDR3 DNA, J gene, V gene, clone size, D gene. D genes are given only for firm matches. Rows give clone size only sometimes, using once, few, many, or a class for an expanded clone.

cdr3_aa: CATSTSGLAGHEQFF
cdr3_nt: TGTGCCACCAGCACGTCTGGACTAGCGGGGCATGAGCAGTTCTTC
j_call: TRBJ2-1
v_call: TRBV24-1
clone_size: few
d_call: TRBD2

cdr3_aa: CSAKRAGETQYF
cdr3_nt: TGCAGTGCTAAAAGAGCGGGAGAGACCCAGTACTTC
j_call: TRBJ2-5
v_call: TRBV20-1
clone_size: .
d_call: .

cdr3_aa: CASSLLGAGTTSGEQFF
cdr3_nt: TGTGCCAGCAGCTTATTAGGGGCGGGGACTACTTCTGGTGAGCAGTTCTTC
j_call: TRBJ2-1
v_call: TRBV7-9
clone_size: many
d_call: TRBD2

cdr3_aa: CSATSGLAGVGELFF
cdr3_nt: TGCAGTGCTACCTCCGGACTAGCGGGAGTGGGGGAGCTGTTTTTT
j_call: TRBJ2-2
v_call: TRBV20-1
clone_size: many
d_call: TRBD2

cdr3_aa: CASSMGQGGEPQHF
cdr3_nt: TGTGCCAGTAGTATGGGGCAGGGCGGAGAGCCCCAGCATTTT
j_call: TRBJ1-5
v_call: TRBV19
clone_size: many
d_call: .

cdr3_aa: CASSLTGSWNYGYTF
cdr3_nt: TGTGCCAGCAGCTTGACAGGGTCGTGGAACTATGGCTACACCTTC
j_call: TRBJ1-2
v_call: TRBV7-2
clone_size: .
d_call: TRBD1

cdr3_aa: CASNDRGFYNEQFF
cdr3_nt: TGTGCCAGCAACGACAGGGGGTTTTACAATGAGCAGTTCTTC
j_call: TRBJ2-1
v_call: TRBV14
clone_size: .
d_call: TRBD1

cdr3_aa: CSVKGTGRTEAFF
cdr3_nt: TGCAGCGTAAAGGGGACAGGGAGGACTGAAGCTTTCTTT
j_call: TRBJ1-1
v_call: TRBV29-1
clone_size: .
d_call: TRBD1

cdr3_aa: CASSLFPRETQYF
cdr3_nt: TGTGCCAGCAGTTTATTTCCCCGGGAGACCCAGTACTTC
j_call: TRBJ2-5
v_call: TRBV12-3/TRBV12-4
clone_size: .
d_call: .

cdr3_aa: CASRPGTSGRAVGTQYF
cdr3_nt: TGTGCCAGCAGACCCGGGACTAGCGGGAGGGCGGTGGGGACCCAGTACTTC
j_call: TRBJ2-5
v_call: TRBV5-4
clone_size: .
d_call: TRBD2

cdr3_aa: CSAGRGDTQYF
cdr3_nt: TGCAGTGCAGGGAGGGGGGATACGCAGTATTTT
j_call: TRBJ2-3
v_call: TRBV20-1
clone_size: .
d_call: .